The 17 T cell receptor beta chains below all came from one sample that was sequenced in a study of OX40 agonist ivuxolimab in advanced cancers. Profiling relied on immunoSEQ multiplex PCR, and the TCRdb table lists in-frame clones only, not all of them. This table has tens of thousands of clones, around four fifths appearing once. Sequences were derived from CD4+ or CD8+ T cells sorted from blood, sampled in a trial of the OX40 agonist ivuxolimab. These receptors were obtained from an adult with an advanced solid tumor such as melanoma, head and neck, liver or kidney cancer.

The V and J genes are TRBV11-2 and TRBJ2-7, with D perhaps matching TRBD1 (6 bases). The CDR3 length is 14 residues. Looked up from germline, CDR1 is SGHAT and CDR2 is FQNNGV. Trimming removed 5 bases from V and 6 bases from J, with 17 bases in between. The CDR3 loop is CASSPYQGSGEQYF. The CDR3 region has the DNA TGTGCCAGCAGCCCGTATCAGGGGTCGGGCGAGCAGTACTTC.

As DNA, the CDR3 is TGCGCCAGCAGCTTGGAGACAGGGATTAATGAAAAACTGTTTTTT. Protein sequence: CASSLETGINEKLFF. The chain combines TRBV5-1 with TRBJ1-4; 7 bases are shared with TRBD1. V was pared by 0 bases and J by 4 bases, with 3 bases of the junction left unmatched. CDR1 SGHRS and CDR2 YFSETQ come from the germline V gene. The CDR3 covers 15 residues.

The rearrangement joins TRBV6-5 to TRBJ1-3; D gene uncertain. V was shortened by 4 bases and J by 5 bases, with 6 bases between the two germline ends. This CDR3 region has 12 residues. The germline gives CDR1 MNHEY, CDR2 SVGAGI. Here the CDR3 DNA reads TGTGCCAGCAGTTCCGGTAGAAACACCATATATTTT. As protein: CASSSGRNTIYF.

This clone came up once. V is TRBV4-1 and J is TRBJ1-2, with D possibly being TRBD1 (5 bases). The germline V gene has CDR1 MGHRA and CDR2 YSYEKL. The CDR3 runs 16 residues. The V gene lost 4 bases and the J gene lost 4 bases, with 19 bases spanning the gap. As DNA, the CDR3 is TGCGCCAGCAGCCGCACCGTGATGGGGGAGAGCTATGGCTACACCTTC. It codes for CASSRTVMGESYGYTF.

J is TRBJ1-2 and V is TRBV5-4; 7 bases are shared with TRBD1. Germline loops: CDR1 SGHNT, CDR2 YYREEE (reference sequence). CDR3 size: 14 residues. After removal of 2 bases from V and 2 bases from J, the junction contained 3 bases not matched to a gene. This CDR3 reads CASSLNRGNYGYTF. CDR3 bases: TGTGCCAGCAGCTTAAACAGGGGAAACTATGGCTACACCTTC.

The rearrangement joins TRBV6-6 to TRBJ2-1; 8 nucleotides agree with TRBD2. The ends lost 7 bases at V and 6 bases at J; junction bases unmatched: 8. From germline, CDR1 is MNHNY and CDR2 SVGAGI (reference sequence). The CDR3 is 14 residues long. CDR3: CASIPPGGGNEQFF. DNA for the CDR3: TGTGCCAGCATCCCACCGGGAGGGGGCAATGAGCAGTTCTTC.

In DNA, the CDR3 is TGTGCCAGCTCACCACCGGTACTAGCAATCCAAGAGACCCAGTACTTC. It encodes CASSPPVLAIQETQYF. This chain links TRBV18 with TRBJ2-5; possibly TRBD2 for D (6 bases). The V and J ends lost 0 bases and 1 base respectively, with 12 bases between them. Germline-derived CDR1 and CDR2 are KGHSH and LQKENI. The CDR3 length is 16 residues.

The rearrangement uses TRBV19 and TRBJ1-5, with D hard to call. In germline, CDR1 is LNHDA, CDR2 SQIVND (reference sequence). Trimming stripped 3 bases from V and 5 bases from J, with 8 bases between. CDR3 length equals 13 residues. The CDR3 coding sequence is TGTGCCAGTAGTATCAAAAGAGATCAGCCCCAGCATTTT. Encoded protein: CASSIKRDQPQHF.

This clone was found once. The chain has TRBV2 and TRBJ2-7; 7 bases fit TRBD2. Germline V CDR1 and CDR2: SNHLY, FYNNEI. The CDR3 spans 11 residues. Losses at the gene ends were 5 bases for V and 6 bases for J; bases not matched to a gene: 1. The chain's CDR3 is CASSRTSEQYV. The CDR3 DNA follows: TGTGCCAGCAGTCGGACTAGCGAGCAGTACGTC.

V gene TRBV28 combines with J gene TRBJ2-4; 7 nucleotides line up with TRBD1. The CDR3 is 16 residues long. V was pared by 4 bases and J by 0 bases, with 6 bases of the junction left unmatched. Looked up from germline, CDR1 is MDHEN and CDR2 is SYDVKM. CDR3 amino acids: CASSSRGKLAKNIQYF. Written as DNA, the CDR3 is TGTGCCAGCAGTTCCAGGGGGAAGCTAGCCAAAAACATTCAGTACTTC.

This clone was counted only a few times. The chain is built from TRBV4-3 and TRBJ2-1; either TRBD1 or TRBD2 may supply D (5 bases each). The CDR3 has 17 amino acids. V was clipped by 0 bases and J by 3 bases, with 15 bases between them. CDR1 is LGHNA and CDR2 is YSLEER in the germline V gene. CDR3: CASSQDGPGTSYNEQFF. CDR3 sequence (DNA): TGCGCCAGCAGCCAAGATGGACCCGGGACCAGCTACAATGAGCAGTTCTTC.

The CDR3 spells CATSRGSVINTEAFF. The CDR3 DNA reads as TGTGCCACCAGCAGAGGAAGTGTTATCAACACTGAAGCTTTCTTT. The J gene is TRBJ1-1, the V gene TRBV15; D unclear. The germline V gene has CDR1 LNHNV and CDR2 YYDKDF (reference sequence). Trimming removed 1 base at V and 2 bases at J, with 11 bases between. CDR3 length: 15 residues.

The rearrangement links TRBV19 to TRBJ1-1; weak D call: TRBD1 (5 bases). The ends were cut back, 6 bases at V and 0 bases at J, with 11 bases in the middle. The CDR3 has 14 amino acids. Germline-derived CDR1 and CDR2 are LNHDA and SQIVND (reference sequence). In nucleotides, the CDR3 is TGTGCCAGTAGAACCAGGGAGCTGAACACTGAAGCTTTCTTT. Translated, it gives CASRTRELNTEAFF.

This chain uses TRBV5-1 with TRBJ2-1, with 8 bases matching TRBD2. The CDR3 loop spans 14 amino acids. Germline lookup yields CDR1 SGHRS and CDR2 YFSETQ. V lost 0 bases to trimming and J lost 9 bases; unmatched junction nucleotides: 5. CDR3 region: CASSLAGGLVEQFF. The CDR3 region has the DNA TGCGCCAGCAGCTTGGCCGGGGGACTAGTTGAGCAGTTCTTC.

On this clone: The sample contains more than one DNA sequence encoding this CDR3. The chain employs TRBV7-9 and TRBJ1-3, with unresolved D. CDR3 length: 13 amino acids. Germline V lookup: CDR1 SEHNR, CDR2 FQNEAQ (reference sequence). V was clipped by 7 bases and J by 0 bases, with 7 bases between them. In DNA, the CDR3 is TGTGCCAGCAAAGGGTTCTCTGGAAACACCATATATTTT. Its translation: CASKGFSGNTIYF. Drawing the rest from reference TRBV7-9 and TRBJ1-3, the complete variable domain is DTGVSQNPRHKITKRGQNVTFRCDPISEHNRLYWYRQTLGQGPEFLTYFQNEAQLEKSRLLSDRFSAERPKGSFSTLEIQRTEQGDSAMYLCASKGFSGNTIYFGEGSWLTVV.

The chain has TRBV6-1 and TRBJ1-2; D is perhaps TRBD1 (5 bases). Germline-derived CDR1 and CDR2 are MNHNS and SASEGT. V was cut by 3 bases and J by 5 bases, with 13 bases left in between. The CDR3 runs 14 residues. The CDR3 coding sequence is TGTGCCAGCAGTGATCGACTTAGGACATATGGCTACACCTTC. Translation: CASSDRLRTYGYTF.

The rearrangement joins TRBV5-6 to TRBJ1-6; D is unclear. The germline V gene encodes CDR1 SGHDT and CDR2 YYEEEE. V shed 0 bases and J shed 11 bases, with 6 bases lying between them. This CDR3 region has 12 residues. The CDR3 region has the DNA TGTGCCAGCAGCTTGGATGGGACACCCCTCCACTTT. Amino acids: CASSLDGTPLHF.